A selection of T cell receptor beta chains follows, all from one sample in a study of T cells in Graves' hyperthyroidism and ophthalmopathy. Each CDR3 protein gets one entry after TCRdb re-called the multiplex PCR reads with MiXCR. In the table there are a few hundred thousand distinct CDR3 sequences, around 20% of which are singletons. The specimen was blood. The receptors were sampled from a woman between 50 and 59 years old with Graves' hyperthyroidism. The CDR3 runs from the conserved cysteine through the conserved F or W. Fields, in order: V gene, clone size, J gene, D gene, CDR3 protein, CDR3 DNA. A D gene is named only where the DNA matches it firmly. Rows may omit the clone size; those that give it use once, few, many or a size class.

TRBV3-1	.	TRBJ2-7	.	CASSQVGGVGEQYF	TGTGCCAGCAGCCAAGTAGGCGGGGTGGGCGAGCAGTACTTC
TRBV7-2	many	TRBJ2-1	TRBD2	CASSLASGGANEQFF	TGTGCCAGCAGCTTAGCGAGCGGGGGGGCCAATGAGCAGTTCTTC
TRBV28	.	TRBJ1-3	.	CASSLFNGVGSGNTIYF	TGTGCCAGCAGTTTATTCAACGGGGTAGGATCTGGAAACACCATATATTTT
TRBV2	.	TRBJ2-2	TRBD1	CASSERGTGENTGELFF	TGTGCCAGCAGTGAGAGGGGGACAGGGGAAAACACCGGGGAACTGTTTTTT
TRBV5-6	few	TRBJ1-4	TRBD1	CASSLRQGFGKLFF	TGTGCCAGCAGCTTGAGACAGGGGTTCGGAAAACTGTTTTTT
TRBV28	.	TRBJ2-7	TRBD2	CASSSGGPPYEQYF	TGTGCCAGCAGTTCGGGGGGGCCCCCCTACGAGCAGTACTTC
TRBV6-1	many	TRBJ1-3	.	CASSLYVGNTIYF	TGTGCCAGCAGTTTGTACGTCGGAAACACCATATATTTT
TRBV29-1	many	TRBJ1-1	.	CSAAGGQLNTEAFF	TGCAGCGCAGCCGGCGGGCAACTGAACACTGAAGCTTTCTTT
TRBV20-1	many	TRBJ2-1	TRBD1	CSAVPGTGIGEQFF	TGCAGTGCCGTACCCGGGACAGGGATAGGGGAGCAGTTCTTC
TRBV7-9	few	TRBJ2-7	TRBD1	CASSSSGGGYEQYF	TGTGCCAGCAGCTCCTCAGGGGGCGGCTACGAGCAGTACTTC
TRBV13	many	TRBJ2-1	TRBD1	CASSLRQGSNNEQFF	TGTGCCAGCAGCTTGCGACAGGGTTCAAACAATGAGCAGTTCTTC
TRBV6-2/TRBV6-3	.	TRBJ1-5	TRBD1	CASSRAGTGGLKQPQHF	TGTGCCAGCAGTCGGGCCGGGACAGGTGGGCTCAAACAGCCCCAGCATTTT
TRBV11-2	.	TRBJ2-7	.	CASSSGLQEGEQYF	TGTGCCAGCAGCTCGGGTCTCCAGGAGGGCGAGCAGTACTTC
TRBV7-9	many	TRBJ2-1	.	CASSFRRESSYNEQFF	TGTGCCAGCAGCTTCAGGAGGGAGAGCTCCTACAATGAGCAGTTCTTC
TRBV30	many	TRBJ1-5	.	CAWTQGNQPQHF	TGTGCCTGGACGCAGGGAAACCAGCCCCAGCATTTT
TRBV6-1	.	TRBJ1-1	.	CASSEGGSNTEAFF	TGTGCCAGCAGTGAAGGCGGGTCAAACACTGAAGCTTTCTTT
TRBV6-1	.	TRBJ1-6	.	CASSELSQGRSPLHF	TGTGCCAGCAGTGAATTGAGTCAGGGGCGGTCACCCCTCCACTTT
TRBV5-1	many	TRBJ1-2	TRBD1	CASSAAWGQGNGYTF	TGCGCCAGCAGCGCGGCCTGGGGACAGGGCAATGGCTACACCTTC
TRBV6-1	few	TRBJ2-1	TRBD2	CASSSAGGQGEQFF	TGTGCCAGCAGCTCGGCGGGGGGCCAGGGGGAGCAGTTCTTC
TRBV28	many	TRBJ1-2	TRBD1	CASSPTGRANYGYTF	TGTGCCAGCAGTCCGACAGGGAGAGCTAACTATGGCTACACCTTC
TRBV3-1	many	TRBJ2-2	TRBD1	CASSQNTGAGELFF	TGTGCCAGCAGCCAAAACACAGGGGCCGGGGAGCTGTTTTTT
TRBV27	.	TRBJ2-3	TRBD2	CASSFSGGPGDTQYF	TGTGCCAGCAGTTTTTCGGGAGGGCCCGGAGATACGCAGTATTTT
TRBV7-9	.	TRBJ1-2	.	CASRTQGRGYTF	TGTGCCAGCAGGACACAGGGTCGAGGCTACACCTTC
TRBV3-1	many	TRBJ2-1	.	CASSRANNEQFF	TGTGCCAGCAGCCGGGCTAACAATGAGCAGTTCTTC
TRBV7-2	many	TRBJ2-2	TRBD2	CASSLSLAATGELFF	TGTGCCAGCAGCTTATCCCTAGCGGCTACCGGGGAGCTGTTTTTT
TRBV4-2	few	TRBJ2-2	.	CASSQAPGSGAGELFF	TGTGCCAGCAGCCAAGCGCCAGGCTCCGGGGCCGGGGAGCTGTTTTTT
TRBV12-3/TRBV12-4	many	TRBJ1-2	TRBD1	CASSTRTGGYGYTF	TGTGCCAGCAGTACACGGACAGGGGGCTATGGCTACACCTTC
TRBV7-3	.	TRBJ2-1	TRBD2	CASSRTSINEQFF	TGTGCCAGCAGCCGGACTAGCATAAATGAGCAGTTCTTC
TRBV28	many	TRBJ2-7	.	CASSADQGNNEQYF	TGTGCCAGCAGTGCAGATCAGGGTAACAACGAGCAGTACTTC
TRBV6-1	.	TRBJ2-3	TRBD1	CASSARTGGDTQYF	TGTGCCAGCAGCGCTCGGACAGGGGGAGATACGCAGTATTTT
TRBV2	.	TRBJ2-3	TRBD2	CASSKGTSGSDTQYF	TGTGCCAGCAGTAAGGGGACTAGCGGGTCGGATACGCAGTATTTT
TRBV19	.	TRBJ1-1	.	CASSHDSLNTEAFF	TGTGCCAGTAGTCATGACAGCCTGAACACTGAAGCTTTCTTT
TRBV10-3	few	TRBJ2-5	TRBD2	CAIAGGPETQYF	TGTGCCATAGCGGGGGGGCCAGAGACCCAGTACTTC
TRBV7-8	.	TRBJ1-5	TRBD1	CASSSRTGALNF	TGTGCCAGCAGCTCTAGGACAGGCGCTTTGAATTTT
TRBV27	many	TRBJ1-6	.	CASSFQTVRILHF	TGTGCCAGCAGTTTTCAGACAGTTCGTATTCTCCACTTT
TRBV4-2	few	TRBJ2-1	.	CASSQVWAGPYGNEQFF	TGTGCCAGCAGCCAAGTGTGGGCGGGGCCCTACGGGAATGAGCAGTTCTTC
TRBV28	few	TRBJ1-4	.	CASSLNGAGEKLFF	TGTGCCAGCAGTTTAAACGGGGCAGGCGAAAAACTGTTTTTT
TRBV7-9	many	TRBJ2-7	.	CASSLEGGSYEQYF	TGTGCCAGCAGCTTGGAAGGGGGCTCCTACGAGCAGTACTTC
TRBV6-1	many	TRBJ2-4	TRBD2	CASILSGTGNIQYF	TGTGCCAGCATCCTAAGCGGGACCGGAAACATTCAGTACTTC
TRBV29-1	many	TRBJ2-7	.	CSFLPGEQYF	TGCAGCTTCCTACCCGGGGAGCAGTACTTC
TRBV4-1	.	TRBJ2-7	TRBD1	CASRVEDRLSEQYF	TGCGCCAGCAGGGTAGAGGACAGGTTGAGCGAGCAGTACTTC
TRBV20-1	.	TRBJ2-1	TRBD2	CSARSGGGFNEQFF	TGCAGTGCTAGAAGCGGGGGGGGTTTCAATGAGCAGTTCTTC
TRBV27	many	TRBJ1-6	.	CASSLSTRVRSPLHF	TGTGCCAGCAGTTTAAGTACAAGGGTCCGTTCACCCCTCCACTTT
TRBV6-5	.	TRBJ2-1	TRBD2	CASSYQPLGGRTIEQFF	TGTGCCAGCAGTTACCAACCCCTAGGCGGGAGGACTATTGAGCAGTTCTTC
TRBV18	few	TRBJ2-7	TRBD1	CASSPETGYEQYF	TGTGCCAGCTCACCAGAGACAGGGTACGAGCAGTACTTC